This TCR beta chain was profiled in a study of CD8+ T cells in alopecia areata. Findings and caveats of the study: Especially in alopecia totalis/universalis, lesional scalp showed greater clonality than normal scalp did.

Trimming left V 1 base short and J 5 bases short, with 12 bases between. There are 14 residues in the CDR3. Per germline, CDR1 MGHRA and CDR2 YSYEKL. Stated treatment: oral pan-JAK inhibitor, 5-10 mg twice daily. Sequencing used cDNA as its template, made by extracting RNA and reverse transcribing it. Clones were read by immunoSEQ multiplex PCR, and TCRdb kept only the in-frame ones, dropping some. This table holds 150,000 to 200,000 clones, around three fifths found once. A few counts support this clone. What it recognizes is unknown. The chain carries TRBV4-1 and TRBJ2-7; D might be TRBD1 (6 bases). The sample in question was CD4+ T cells sorted from blood, obtained at week 24, from a patient treated with tofacitinib. The origin of this receptor is a human donor with alopecia areata. The CDR3 reads CASSQGTGSNEQYF. CDR3 bases: TGCGCCAGCAGCCAAGGAACAGGGAGCAACGAGCAGTACTTC.